This TCR beta chain was sequenced for a study of shared clonotypes between healthy human individuals. Caucasian adults residing in Nashville, Tennessee made up all the donors. Germline V CDR1 and CDR2: SGHTA, FQGNSA. This CDR3 region has 13 residues. Trimming shortened V by 6 bases and J by 0 bases, and 6 bases separated the two germline ends. Sequencing used immunoSEQ multiplex PCR; TCRdb keeps in-frame clones, though not all of them. The data show fewer than 600,000 clones, 75% to 85% seen once. The clonotype comes from a woman aged 40 to 49 in good health. Some clones in this sample may be carry-over from other donors' samples. J is TRBJ1-5 and V is TRBV7-2; D remains ambiguous. Sequenced: PBMCs. CDR3: CASRINSNQPQHF. The CDR3 DNA is TGTGCCAGCAGAATCAATAGCAATCAGCCCCAGCATTTT.